The rows below give T cell receptor beta chains drawn from one sample of a study of identical twins. TCRdb independently ran MiXCR on the 5' RACE reads; one entry per CDR3 protein. The table lists hundreds of thousands of distinct CDR3 sequences, roughly 18% of them singletons. These data also featured in a second study, about T cells expressing NK-cell markers.

The material sequenced was PBMCs. These receptors all stem from a woman aged 18-29 years in good health. CDR3s include the opening cysteine and the closing phenylalanine or tryptophan. D genes are given only for firm matches. The size field is filled for only some rows; it gives once, few, many or a size class.

cdr3_aa cdr3_nt j_call clone_size v_call d_call
CASSRFSGANVLTF TGTGCCAGCAGCCGTTTTTCTGGGGCCAACGTCCTGACTTTC TRBJ2-6 few TRBV25-1 NA
CASSLDRGSHEQYF TGTGCCAGCAGCTTAGATCGGGGTTCCCACGAGCAGTACTTC TRBJ2-7 NA TRBV7-9 NA
CASSFSSWSEQYF TGTGCCAGCAGTTTTTCCTCGTGGTCCGAGCAGTACTTC TRBJ2-7 few TRBV12-3/TRBV12-4 NA
CASSSGAAGANVLTF TGTGCCAGCAGCTCAGGGGCTGCTGGGGCCAACGTCCTGACTTTC TRBJ2-6 NA TRBV12-3/TRBV12-4 NA
CASSLFRDRVLDTEAFF TGTGCCAGCAGTTTATTCCGGGACAGGGTTCTAGACACTGAAGCTTTCTTT TRBJ1-1 few TRBV27 TRBD1
CASSYSTQNTEAFF TGTGCCAGCAGTTACTCGACACAGAACACTGAAGCTTTCTTT TRBJ1-1 few TRBV6-5 NA
CSRESGANVLTF TGCAGTCGAGAGTCTGGGGCCAACGTCCTGACTTTC TRBJ2-6 NA TRBV20-1 NA
CASSLGSGTPTDTQYF TGTGCCAGCAGCTTGGGGAGCGGGACTCCAACAGATACGCAGTATTTT TRBJ2-3 NA TRBV7-3 TRBD2
CASSQDQGLGTQYF TGCGCCAGCAGCCAAGATCAGGGCCTGGGGACCCAGTACTTC TRBJ2-5 NA TRBV4-3 NA
CASSLAGSGSSETQYF TGCGCCAGCAGCTTGGCCGGTAGCGGGAGTTCAGAGACCCAGTACTTC TRBJ2-5 NA TRBV5-1 TRBD2
CASSFEGNYNEQFF TGTGCCAGCAGCTTTGAGGGGAACTACAATGAGCAGTTCTTC TRBJ2-1 NA TRBV7-2 NA
CASSFWGGNTEAFF TGTGCCAGCAGTTTTTGGGGTGGCAACACTGAAGCTTTCTTT TRBJ1-1 few TRBV12-3/TRBV12-4 NA
CASSQEFSPSGGAYEQFF TGCGCCAGCAGCCAAGAGTTCTCGCCCAGCGGGGGGGCGTATGAGCAGTTCTTC TRBJ2-1 few TRBV4-1 TRBD2
CASSKWGGTGDTQYF TGTGCCAGCAGCAAATGGGGGGGTACTGGAGATACGCAGTATTTT TRBJ2-3 NA TRBV7-3 TRBD2
CASSWGASGSKNIQYF TGTGCCAGCAGCTGGGGGGCTAGCGGGAGCAAAAACATTCAGTACTTC TRBJ2-4 NA TRBV7-9 TRBD2
CASSPLGTGTDTQYF TGTGCCAGCAGCCCCCTCGGGACAGGCACAGATACGCAGTATTTT TRBJ2-3 NA TRBV7-9 TRBD1
CASSLLRETEAFF TGTGCCAGCAGTTTATTGAGGGAAACTGAAGCTTTCTTT TRBJ1-1 many TRBV12-3/TRBV12-4 NA
CASRLGGAMNTEAFF TGTGCCAGCAGACTAGGGGGGGCCATGAACACTGAAGCTTTCTTT TRBJ1-1 NA TRBV27 NA
CASSDRLQSDTQYF TGTGCCAGCAGTGACCGGTTGCAGTCAGATACGCAGTATTTT TRBJ2-3 few TRBV2 NA
CASSLEVGATNEKLFF TGTGCCAGCAGCTTAGAAGTGGGAGCAACTAATGAAAAACTGTTTTTT TRBJ1-4 NA TRBV7-9 NA
CASSSPGGTEAFF TGTGCCAGCAGCTCCCCGGGGGGCACTGAAGCTTTCTTT TRBJ1-1 NA TRBV7-3 NA
CASGLSGPLNEQFF TGTGCTAGTGGTTTGTCGGGGCCCCTCAATGAGCAGTTCTTC TRBJ2-1 NA TRBV12-5 NA
CASSYWTQGTTEAFF TGTGCCAGCAGTTATTGGACTCAAGGGACCACTGAAGCTTTCTTT TRBJ1-1 NA TRBV6-5 NA
CASSLWASSYNEQFF TGTGCCAGCAGCCTATGGGCAAGCTCCTACAATGAGCAGTTCTTC TRBJ2-1 few TRBV7-2 NA
CSAPSQSNEQFF TGCAGTGCTCCTTCTCAATCTAATGAGCAGTTCTTC TRBJ2-1 few TRBV20-1 NA
CASSQAGRYEQYF TGTGCCAGCAGCCAAGCGGGGCGTTACGAGCAGTACTTC TRBJ2-7 NA TRBV3-1 NA
CSAELDRGATEAFF TGCAGCGCCGAATTGGACAGAGGAGCAACTGAAGCTTTCTTT TRBJ1-1 NA TRBV29-1 NA
CASSQNTISYEQYF TGTGCCAGCAGCCAAAATACGATTAGCTACGAGCAGTACTTC TRBJ2-7 few TRBV16 NA
CASSYSQGSAYEQYF TGTGCCAGCAGTTACTCCCAGGGGTCTGCCTACGAGCAGTACTTC TRBJ2-7 once TRBV6-5 NA
CSATGAANTEAFF TGCAGTGCTACCGGGGCTGCGAACACTGAAGCTTTCTTT TRBJ1-1 NA TRBV20-1 NA